This TCR beta chain originates from a study of immune cell composition in non-small cell lung cancer. Findings and limits, study-wide: In adenocarcinoma, maximal tumour-associated clone frequency tracked TIL tumour reactivity.

Clones were read by immunoSEQ multiplex PCR, and TCRdb kept only the in-frame ones, dropping some. The sample holds around 2,800 clones; roughly 79% are singletons and the top ten take around 7.8%. To note about this clone: Its antigen is as yet unknown.

Specimen: lung tumor tissue. This sequence was found in a human donor with non-small cell lung cancer.

CDR3 residues: CASSLEVGGRETQYF. Written as DNA, the CDR3 is TGCGCCAGCAGCTTGGAGGTAGGGGGCCGGGAGACCCAGTACTTC. This chain uses TRBV5-1 with TRBJ2-5, with TRBD1 matching over 7 bases. The V gene end was trimmed by 0 bases and the J gene end by 5 bases; junction bases not matched to a gene: 7. In germline, CDR1 is SGHRS, CDR2 YFSETQ. CDR3 length: 15 amino acids.